These 28 T cell receptor beta chains originate from one sample sequenced in a study of cytomegalovirus exposure and HLA in healthy donors. Produced via immunoSEQ multiplex PCR; TCRdb's table is partial and in-frame only. The sample contains approximately 99,000 clones, nearly 97% of which appear only once. Sequencing was performed on PBMCs. Receptors originate from a woman aged 18-29 years in good health and CMV-seronegative.

The chain links TRBV2 to TRBJ1-3, with D uncertain. CDR3 length: 14 residues. V was cut by 1 base and J by 0 bases, with 4 bases left in between. Germline V gene lookup returns CDR1 SNHLY and CDR2 FYNNEI. The CDR3 is CASSEDGSGNTIYF. In nucleotides, the CDR3 is TGTGCCAGCAGTGAAGACGGCTCTGGAAACACCATATATTTT.

The rearrangement uses TRBV9 and TRBJ1-2; no definite D call. The CDR3 length is 13 residues. Germline loops: CDR1 SGDLS, CDR2 YYNGEE. V gave up 7 bases and J gave up 8 bases, with 18 bases separating them. CDR3 nucleotides: TGTGCCAGCTCAGATTTAGACATAGAGGGCTACACCTTC. The encoded protein is CASSDLDIEGYTF.

The chain couples TRBV5-1 to TRBJ1-5; TRBD1 matches at 7 bases. Trimming cost V 0 bases and J 4 bases; bases outside gene matches: 4. CDR1 and CDR2 (germline): SGHRS, YFSETQ. The CDR3 runs to 15 residues. CDR3 nucleotides: TGCGCCAGCAGCTTGGGGGACAGCTCAAATCAGCCCCAGCATTTT. Translation gives CASSLGDSSNQPQHF.

Written as DNA, the CDR3 is TGTGCCAGCAGCCAAGTGACAGGGTACCGGGACTATGGCTACACCTTC. Translating it yields CASSQVTGYRDYGYTF. This chain connects TRBV14 to TRBJ1-2, with 7 positions matching TRBD1. Losses at the gene ends were 1 base for V and 3 bases for J; bases not matched to a gene: 8. The CDR3 sequence is 16 residues long. Germline loops: CDR1 SGHDN, CDR2 FVKESK.

This chain links TRBV19 with TRBJ2-7; possibly TRBD2 for D (5 bases). The CDR3 is made up of 15 amino acids. V lost 3 bases to trimming and J lost 5 bases, with 17 bases between them. Germline CDR1 LNHDA, CDR2 SQIVND (reference sequence). The CDR3 spells CASSIGLAGSDEQYF. CDR3 sequence (DNA): TGTGCCAGTAGTATTGGGCTAGCTGGATCTGACGAGCAGTACTTC.

CDR3 nucleotide sequence: TGCGCCAGCAGCGTGGGTGGGGCGCCGGGGGATGAGCAGTTCTTC. Amino acid sequence: CASSVGGAPGDEQFF. The chain employs TRBV5-1 and TRBJ2-1; the D gene is possibly TRBD2 (6 bases). V gave up 4 bases and J gave up 8 bases, with 19 bases separating them. This CDR3 comprises 15 residues. Per germline, CDR1 SGHRS and CDR2 YFSETQ.

The chain uses TRBV13 and TRBJ2-3; 15 nucleotides align to TRBD2. Germline trimming cut 9 bases from V and 4 bases from J; bases unmatched to any gene: 5. The CDR3 covers 15 residues. Per germline, CDR1 PRHDT and CDR2 FYEKMQ (reference sequence). This chain's CDR3 is CASGLAGGWSDTQYF. DNA for the CDR3: TGTGCCAGTGGACTAGCGGGGGGGTGGTCAGATACGCAGTATTTT.

The rearrangement links TRBV6-4 to TRBJ2-3; D remains unclear. The CDR3 totals 15 residues. The ends were cut back, 6 bases at V and 1 base at J, with 14 bases in the middle. Germline CDR1 is MRHNA and CDR2 is SNTAGT. The CDR3 loop reads CASSALGYGTDTQYF. In DNA form, the CDR3 reads TGTGCCAGCAGCGCCCTAGGATATGGCACAGATACGCAGTATTTT.

The chain employs TRBV5-1 and TRBJ1-2, with TRBD1 matching over 7 bases. The germline gives CDR1 SGHRS, CDR2 YFSETQ. CDR3 length equals 16 residues. V gave up 1 base and J gave up 2 bases; unmatched junction bases: 8. The CDR3, as DNA: TGCGCCAGCAGCTTGCCCCGACAGGGTACCAACTATGGCTACACCTTC. Protein sequence: CASSLPRQGTNYGYTF. The entire variable domain, with the rest obtained from reference TRBV5-1 and TRBJ1-2, is as follows: KAGVTQTPRYLIKTRGQQVTLSCSPISGHRSVSWYQQTPGQGLQFLFEYFSETQRNKGNFPGRFSGRQFSNSRSEMNVSTLELGDSALYLCASSLPRQGTNYGYTFGSGTRLTVV.

The chain links TRBV28 to TRBJ2-7; 8 nucleotides align to TRBD1. There are 17 residues in the CDR3. Germline trimming cut 3 bases from V and 5 bases from J; bases unmatched to any gene: 15. Germline-derived CDR1 and CDR2 are MDHEN and SYDVKM. In DNA form, the CDR3 reads TGTGCCAGCAGTTTGTTACAGGGGGTCGGGGTTAACGACGAGCAGTACTTC. It is translated as CASSLLQGVGVNDEQYF.

The chain employs TRBV6-6 and TRBJ1-4; D possibly corresponds to TRBD1 (5 bases). The germline CDR1 and CDR2 sequences are MNHNY and SVGAGI (reference sequence). CDR3 length: 16 amino acids. Trimming pared 0 bases from V and 4 bases from J, leaving 12 bases between. This CDR3 reads CASSYSVERGNEKLFF. In DNA, the CDR3 is TGTGCCAGCAGTTACTCCGTCGAAAGGGGTAATGAAAAACTGTTTTTT.

The chain joins TRBV7-9 to TRBJ1-1, with 7 nucleotides matching TRBD1. CDR1 SEHNR and CDR2 FQNEAQ come from the germline V gene (reference sequence). The CDR3 loop spans 13 amino acids. The V segment lost 5 bases and the J segment 5 bases; nucleotides outside the gene matches: 5. Here the CDR3 reads CASSPGGSTEAFF. CDR3 DNA sequence: TGTGCCAGCAGCCCAGGGGGGTCTACTGAAGCTTTCTTT.

The J gene is TRBJ1-2, the V gene TRBV11-3, with TRBD1 as a possible D gene (6 bases). This CDR3 has 12 residues. CDR1 is SGHNT and CDR2 is YENEEA in the germline V gene. V shed 10 bases and J shed 7 bases, with 16 bases lying between them. DNA of the CDR3: TGTGCCACCGATCGCCCGACAGGTGGCTACACCTTC. This translates into CATDRPTGGYTF.

The chain recombines TRBV15 with TRBJ2-1; D perhaps matches TRBD1 (6 bases). V lost 5 bases to trimming and J lost 3 bases, with 14 bases between them. CDR3 length: 15 amino acids. Per germline, CDR1 LNHNV and CDR2 YYDKDF (reference sequence). CDR3 loop: CATSPQGMVYNEQFF. DNA of the CDR3: TGTGCCACCAGCCCACAGGGCATGGTCTACAATGAGCAGTTCTTC.

This rearrangement joins TRBV11-2 to TRBJ1-6; 7 bases fit TRBD1. After removal of 4 bases from V and 8 bases from J, the junction contained 11 bases not matched to a gene. The CDR3 has 16 residues. CDR1 SGHAT and CDR2 FQNNGV come from the germline V gene. CDR3 sequence (DNA): TGTGCCAGCAGCTCACAGGGGTCTTCTCTCGATTCACCCCTCCACTTT. Translated: CASSSQGSSLDSPLHF.

The rearrangement joins TRBV14 to TRBJ2-1; perhaps TRBD1 as D (5 bases). With 1 base removed from V and 3 bases from J, the gap between germline ends came to 13 bases. This CDR3 spans 16 amino acids. Germline V gene lookup returns CDR1 SGHDN and CDR2 FVKESK. The CDR3 bases are TGTGCCAGCAGCCAAGTGTTGACAGACCGCTACAATGAGCAGTTCTTC. Protein product: CASSQVLTDRYNEQFF. Variable domain in full (rest from reference TRBV14 and TRBJ2-1): EAGVTQFPSHSVIEKGQTVTLRCDPISGHDNLYWYRRVMGKEIKFLLHFVKESKQDESGMPNNRFLAERTGGTYSTLKVQPAELEDSGVYFCASSQVLTDRYNEQFFGPGTRLTVL.

The chain carries TRBV28 and TRBJ1-6; 7 bases align to TRBD1. V was pared by 6 bases and J by 7 bases, with 9 bases of the junction left unmatched. CDR3 length: 15 amino acids. CDR1 and CDR2 (germline): MDHEN, SYDVKM. The CDR3 sequence is CASRAAGTENSPLHF. The CDR3 DNA follows: TGTGCCAGCAGAGCGGCTGGGACAGAGAATTCACCCCTCCACTTT.

The chain uses TRBV2 and TRBJ1-6; D is unclear. The CDR3 is 16 amino acids. CDR1 and CDR2 from the germline V gene are SNHLY and FYNNEI. V was trimmed by 3 bases and J by 3 bases, leaving 12 bases between them. The CDR3 sequence is CASSDEGTLYNSPLHF. The CDR3, as DNA: TGTGCCAGCAGTGACGAGGGAACGCTCTATAATTCACCCCTCCACTTT.

The chain links TRBV11-2 to TRBJ1-5; possibly TRBD1 for D (5 bases). Per the germline V gene, CDR1 is SGHAT and CDR2 is FQNNGV. V was clipped by 0 bases and J by 2 bases, with 5 bases between them. The CDR3 covers 14 residues. This chain's CDR3 is CASSLDRGNQPQHF. The DNA for the CDR3 is TGTGCCAGCAGCTTAGACAGGGGCAATCAGCCCCAGCATTTT. Full variable domain (outside the CDR3, taken from reference TRBV11-2 and TRBJ1-5): EAGVAQSPRYKIIEKRQSVAFWCNPISGHATLYWYQQILGQGPKLLIQFQNNGVVDDSQLPKDRFSAERLKGVDSTLKIQPAKLEDSAVYLCASSLDRGNQPQHFGDGTRLSIL.

This clone was seen just once. The chain employs TRBV27 and TRBJ2-1; D perhaps matches TRBD1 (5 bases). Germline lookup yields CDR1 MNHEY and CDR2 SMNVEV (reference sequence). The CDR3 contains 13 residues. Trimming cost V 8 bases and J 2 bases, with 10 bases left between them. The CDR3 region is CASHTGTYNEQFF. CDR3 bases: TGTGCCAGCCACACAGGTACCTACAATGAGCAGTTCTTC.

The chain couples TRBV6-1 to TRBJ2-7; D gene unclear. The CDR3 totals 13 residues. Germline V gene sequence: CDR1 MNHNS, CDR2 SASEGT. Trimming removed 4 bases from V and 4 bases from J, with 11 bases in between. The CDR3 here is CASSGASGYEQYF. CDR3 bases: TGTGCCAGCAGTGGGGCCTCTGGGTACGAGCAGTACTTC.

CDR3 in amino acids: CASSLATGLGDNTGELFF. CDR3 nucleotide sequence: TGTGCCAGCAGCTTAGCGACAGGGCTTGGGGATAACACCGGGGAGCTGTTTTTT. The J gene is TRBJ2-2, the V gene TRBV7-6, with 7 bases matching TRBD1. This CDR3 spans 18 amino acids. Germline V gives CDR1 SGHVS, CDR2 FNYEAQ. The junction had 9 bases not matched to a gene; V was cut back by 0 bases and J by 2 bases.

The CDR3 loop reads CASSTLGQGHGYEQYF. CDR3 DNA: TGTGCCAGCAGCACCTTAGGACAGGGTCACGGCTACGAGCAGTACTTC. The rearrangement joins TRBV7-9 to TRBJ2-7; 8 bases align to TRBD1. CDR1 and CDR2 from the germline V gene are SEHNR and FQNEAQ (reference sequence). V lost 5 bases to trimming and J lost 3 bases; unmatched junction nucleotides: 12. The CDR3 length is 16 residues.

The V call is TRBV28, the J call TRBJ2-2; D may be TRBD1 (5 bases). Between the trimmed V and J ends, which lost 6 bases and 0 bases, there was a span of 14 bases. CDR3 size: 16 residues. Germline V gene lookup returns CDR1 MDHEN and CDR2 SYDVKM. The CDR3 loop is CASRLGQGANTGELFF. CDR3 in DNA: TGTGCCAGCAGGCTCGGGCAGGGCGCGAACACCGGGGAGCTGTTTTTT.

This chain connects TRBV4-1 to TRBJ2-3; 8 nucleotides align to TRBD2. The V and J ends lost 2 bases and 4 bases, in that order; junction bases with no gene match: 5. Germline lookup yields CDR1 MGHRA and CDR2 YSYEKL. The CDR3 length is 15 residues. In DNA form, the CDR3 reads TGCGCCAGCAGCCAACGGGGGGGAGGCGCAGATACGCAGTATTTT. Amino acid sequence: CASSQRGGGADTQYF.

This clone has a single count. J is TRBJ1-1 and V is TRBV11-2; 7 bases align to TRBD1. CDR3 length: 14 residues. The trim removed 3 bases at V and 2 bases at J, leaving 3 bases unmatched. The germline V gene encodes CDR1 SGHAT and CDR2 FQNNGV. CDR3 sequence reads: CASSLGTDNTEAFF. CDR3 coding DNA: TGTGCCAGCAGCTTGGGGACAGACAACACTGAAGCTTTCTTT.

The J gene is TRBJ2-6, the V gene TRBV7-2; D not certain. The CDR3 covers 15 residues. CDR1 is SGHTA, CDR2 FQGNSA, per germline. V lost 2 bases, J lost 0 bases, and 5 bases lay in between. The CDR3 reads CASSLIVSGANVLTF. CDR3 in DNA: TGTGCCAGCAGCTTAATAGTCTCTGGGGCCAACGTCCTGACTTTC. The full variable domain, with the rest looked up from reference TRBV7-2 and TRBJ2-6, is GAGVSQSPSNKVTEKGKDVELRCDPISGHTALYWYRQSLGQGLEFLIYFQGNSAPDKSGLPSDRFSAERTGGSVSTLTIQRTQQEDSAVYLCASSLIVSGANVLTFGAGSRLTVL.

The chain joins TRBV6-5 to TRBJ2-7; 9 positions agree with TRBD2. Looked up from germline, CDR1 is MNHEY and CDR2 is SVGAGI. The CDR3 contains 11 residues. CDR3 DNA sequence: TGTGCTGCGACTAGCGGCTACGAGCAGTACTTC. Amino acids: CAATSGYEQYF.